This passage covers 4 T cell receptor beta chains from one sample sequenced in a study of CD8 T cells in ankylosing spondylitis. TCRdb fed the 5' RACE reads into MiXCR, producing one record per CDR3 protein. The profile covers about 240,000 distinct CDR3 sequences, with about 24% appearing a single time and roughly 0.6% taken by the ten largest. The sequenced sample was blood, either unsorted or a sorted T cell fraction (not recorded which). Receptors were obtained from a male donor with ankylosing spondylitis or in good health (not recorded which).

The chain couples TRBV7-6 to TRBJ1-3; 8 positions match TRBD1. Germline assignment: CDR1 SGHVS and CDR2 FNYEAQ. There are 18 residues in the CDR3. The trim removed 4 bases at V and 0 bases at J, leaving 11 bases unmatched. For the CDR3, the DNA is TGTGCCAGCAGCTCAGACCCCCTTGACAGGGGCTCTGGAAACACCATATATTTT. It specifies CASSSDPLDRGSGNTIYF. Together with reference TRBV7-6 and TRBJ1-3, the CDR3 gives the full variable domain: GAGVSQSPRYKVTKRGQDVALRCDPISGHVSLYWYRQALGQGPEFLTYFNYEAQQDKSGLPNDRFSAERPEGSISTLTIQRTEQRDSAMYRCASSSDPLDRGSGNTIYFGEGSWLTVV.

The chain uses TRBV5-1 and TRBJ2-3; 10 bases are a match to TRBD1. This CDR3 region has 15 residues. After removal of 0 bases from V and 3 bases from J, the junction contained 1 base not matched to a gene. Germline CDR1 and CDR2: SGHRS and YFSETQ. Here the CDR3 DNA reads TGCGCCAGCAGCTTGGTGGGACAGGGGACAGATACGCAGTATTTT. Its protein is CASSLVGQGTDTQYF.

This clonotype was recorded at least ten times. The CDR3 spells CASSWGTGTYNSPLHF. CDR3 coding DNA: TGTGCCAGCAGCTGGGGGACAGGGACCTATAATTCACCCCTCCACTTT. This rearrangement joins TRBV5-8 to TRBJ1-6; 9 bases are a match to TRBD1. The CDR3 contains 16 residues. V lost 3 bases, J lost 2 bases, and 3 bases stayed unmatched. CDR1 and CDR2 (germline): SGHTS, YDEGEE.

This clonotype has a single count. This chain connects TRBV20-1 to TRBJ2-5; no definite D call. Germline CDR1 is DFQATT and CDR2 is SNEGSKA (reference sequence). CDR3 length: 14 amino acids. The V end was cut by 4 bases, the J end by 1 base, with 13 bases between. CDR3 sequence (DNA): TGCAGTGCTAAAGATATGCGATCCCAAGAGACCCAGTACTTC. Protein: CSAKDMRSQETQYF.